This TCR beta chain was recovered during a study of identical twins. The table lists this clonotype with many counts. One entry per CDR3 protein results from TCRdb running MiXCR on the 5' RACE reads. The data show approximately 1.8 million distinct CDR3 sequences, 25% to 35% seen once. The sequenced sample was cord blood. The receptor was derived from a newborn girl in good health.

The CDR3 sequence: CASNGASDTQYF. For the CDR3, the DNA is TGTGCCAGCAATGGCGCTTCAGATACGCAGTATTTT. This chain joins TRBV27 and TRBJ2-3; no firm D call. V was trimmed by 7 bases and J by 4 bases, leaving 9 bases between them. CDR3 length: 12 amino acids. Per the germline V gene, CDR1 is MNHEY and CDR2 is SMNVEV (reference sequence).